Below, 26 T cell receptor beta chains from the same sample are listed, as sequenced in a study of shared T cell receptors in the human thymus (dated by TCRdb to the early 2020s). Libraries came from the immunoSEQ multiplex PCR assay. This is the immuneACCESS table as TCRdb keeps it, with only in-frame sequences that have V and J called. A part of the clones is gone; compared with another copy, unresolved V genes explain less than half, and the rest is unexplained. Within this sample are 550,000 to 800,000 clones, with approximately 85% of them counted one time only. The ten most abundant clones make up more than 0.008% of the sample. In addition, the sample was reused for a study of human thymus T cells.

The sample comprised thymocytes. The receptors were sampled from a girl under three years old with a congenital heart defect. Donor details come from another sample of the same person, matched by shared clones.

The V gene is TRBV10-2, the J gene TRBJ1-4, with D unclear. CDR3 size: 15 residues. Trimming cost V 11 bases and J 4 bases, with 20 bases left between them. Germline assignment: CDR1 WSHSY and CDR2 SAAADI. CDR3: CASTPGMMNNEKLFF. The CDR3 DNA reads as TGCGCCTCTACCCCGGGTATGATGAATAATGAAAAACTGTTTTTT.

The chain couples TRBV5-1 to TRBJ1-2, with a possible D match to TRBD1 (5 bases). The germline V and J ends were trimmed by 0 bases and 7 bases, with 16 bases remaining between them. Germline V gives CDR1 SGHRS, CDR2 YFSETQ. This CDR3 spans 15 amino acids. As DNA, the CDR3 is TGCGCCAGCAGCTTGGCTCCGGGGGTGGATGGTGGCTACACCTTC. As protein: CASSLAPGVDGGYTF.

The J gene is TRBJ1-1, the V gene TRBV9, with TRBD1 identical over 7 bases. This CDR3 region has 14 residues. Germline lookup yields CDR1 SGDLS and CDR2 YYNGEE. Trimming at V came to 0 bases and at J to 5 bases, leaving 4 bases not matched to a gene. The CDR3 bases are TGTGCCAGCAGCGTAGAAGACAGGGCGACTGAAGCTTTCTTT. As protein: CASSVEDRATEAFF.

This rearrangement joins TRBV7-2 to TRBJ1-2; possible D gene TRBD1, 5 bases. Germline-derived CDR1 and CDR2 are SGHTA and FQGNSA. The CDR3 totals 15 residues. Deletions cut 3 bases from V and 4 bases from J, with 15 bases between. The CDR3 DNA is TGTGCCAGCAGCTTGGGCATCAAGGGGATCTATGGCTACACCTTC. This translates into CASSLGIKGIYGYTF. The full variable domain, in which reference TRBV7-2 and TRBJ1-2 provide the parts outside the CDR3, is GAGVSQSPSNKVTEKGKDVELRCDPISGHTALYWYRQSLGQGLEFLIYFQGNSAPDKSGLPSDRFSAERTGGSVSTLTIQRTQQEDSAVYLCASSLGIKGIYGYTFGSGTRLTVV.

V and J are TRBV10-1 and TRBJ2-1; 11 bases fit TRBD2. Germline V CDR1 and CDR2: WNHNN, SYGVQD (reference sequence). CDR3 size: 15 residues. Trimming at V came to 6 bases and at J to 8 bases, leaving 9 bases not matched to a gene. As DNA, the CDR3 is TGCGCCAGCAGCCCTAGCGGGGGGTGGGTGGATGAGCAGTTCTTC. Amino acids: CASSPSGGWVDEQFF.

The chain is built from TRBV5-4 and TRBJ2-7, with TRBD1 matching over 8 bases. The CDR3 sequence is 15 residues long. CDR1 and CDR2 from the germline V gene are SGHNT and YYREEE (reference sequence). V shed 1 base and J 2 bases; nucleotides not matched to a gene: 5. CDR3 amino acids: CASSLPGQATYEQYF. Here the CDR3 DNA reads TGTGCCAGCAGCTTGCCGGGACAGGCCACCTACGAGCAGTACTTC.

This clone was seen only once. The CDR3 DNA reads TGTGCCAGCAGTTCCATGTTGGGGGCTGCCCAGCCCCAGCATTTT. Amino acids: CASSSMLGAAQPQHF. This rearrangement joins TRBV6-6 to TRBJ1-5; maybe TRBD1 (6 bases). There are 15 residues in the CDR3. From germline, CDR1 is MNHNY and CDR2 SVGAGI (reference sequence). Between the trimmed V and J ends, which lost 4 bases and 7 bases, there was a span of 17 bases.

This chain connects TRBV19 to TRBJ1-5; 7 bases map to TRBD1. The V gene end was trimmed by 7 bases and the J gene end by 5 bases; junction bases not matched to a gene: 11. The CDR3 is made up of 15 amino acids. In germline, CDR1 is LNHDA, CDR2 SQIVND (reference sequence). In nucleotides, the CDR3 is TGTGCCAGTATTGGCTATGACAGGGACTATCAGCCCCAGCATTTT. It translates to CASIGYDRDYQPQHF.

This clone was counted a single time. This rearrangement joins TRBV5-1 to TRBJ2-5; D perhaps matches TRBD1 (5 bases). V shed 6 bases and J shed 2 bases, with 20 bases lying between them. The germline gives CDR1 SGHRS, CDR2 YFSETQ. This CDR3 comprises 16 residues. DNA of the CDR3: TGCGCCAGCACCTCAGCCGACAGTATAACTCAAGAGACCCAGTACTTC. This translates into CASTSADSITQETQYF.

The chain uses TRBV5-1 and TRBJ2-4, with a possible D match to TRBD1 (5 bases). The CDR3 contains 14 residues. V was pared by 0 bases and J by 1 base, with 5 bases between. Germline V gives CDR1 SGHRS, CDR2 YFSETQ. The CDR3 bases are TGCGCCAGCAGCTTGGACAGGGCCAAAAACATTCAGTACTTC. Translating it yields CASSLDRAKNIQYF.

CDR3 sequence (DNA): TGTGCCAGCAGCGAGGGACAGCGCAATCAGCCCCAGCATTTT. It yields the protein CASSEGQRNQPQHF. This chain uses TRBV7-6 with TRBJ1-5; 7 bases line up with TRBD1. CDR3 length: 14 residues. Germline V gene data show CDR1 as SGHVS and CDR2 as FNYEAQ. V shed 5 bases, J shed 2 bases, and the junction held 3 bases outside the gene matches.

The chain combines TRBV18 with TRBJ2-1; 12 nucleotides agree with TRBD2. J gave up 4 bases and V 3 bases, and 1 base lay outside the gene matches. The CDR3 contains 15 residues. Germline V gene lookup returns CDR1 KGHSH and CDR2 LQKENI. CDR3 loop: CASSPGTSGYNEQFF. CDR3 nucleotides: TGTGCCAGCTCACCTGGGACTAGCGGGTACAATGAGCAGTTCTTC.

For the CDR3, the DNA is TGTGCCAGCAGCTTAATAGGCCACACTACAGGGGGCCGGGATCAGCCCCAGCATTTT. Translating gives CASSLIGHTTGGRDQPQHF. The rearrangement links TRBV7-3 to TRBJ1-5, with 9 bases matching TRBD1. CDR1 is SGHTA and CDR2 is FQGTGA in the germline V gene. The CDR3 extends over 19 amino acids. The junction had 15 bases not matched to a gene; V was cut back by 1 base and J by 5 bases.

This rearrangement joins TRBV11-3 to TRBJ2-3, with D tentatively TRBD1 (6 bases). V was cut by 5 bases and J by 6 bases, with 9 bases left in between. The germline CDR1 and CDR2 sequences are SGHNT and YENEEA. The length of the CDR3 is 12 residues. The CDR3 nucleotides read TGTGCCAGCAGCGCCACAGGGGATACGCAGTATTTT. Its translation: CASSATGDTQYF.

The chain links TRBV5-6 to TRBJ1-5; 10 bases line up with TRBD1. V dropped 4 bases and J dropped 4; count of bases not matched to a gene: 5. Germline V gene data show CDR1 as SGHDT and CDR2 as YYEEEE. CDR3 size: 15 residues. DNA for the CDR3: TGTGCCAGCAGCGGAGGGACAGGGGTAAATCAGCCCCAGCATTTT. This encodes CASSGGTGVNQPQHF.

The chain couples TRBV4-1 to TRBJ1-1; D might be TRBD1 (5 bases). Germline values: CDR1 MGHRA, CDR2 YSYEKL. CDR3 length: 18 amino acids. The V gene lost 1 base and the J gene lost 0 bases, with 18 bases spanning the gap. CDR3 nucleotides: TGCGCCAGCAGCCAAGTAGATACGGGGGGGATGGTGAACACTGAAGCTTTCTTT. Protein product: CASSQVDTGGMVNTEAFF.

The V call is TRBV6-5, the J call TRBJ1-6; D gene unclear. Germline loops: CDR1 MNHEY, CDR2 SVGAGI. Trimming took 4 bases from V and 7 from J, leaving 11 bases between them. The CDR3 is 14 residues long. CDR3 amino acids: CASSSGVCNSPLHF. In DNA form, the CDR3 reads TGTGCCAGCAGTTCCGGGGTTTGCAATTCACCCCTCCACTTT.

The chain combines TRBV6-6 with TRBJ1-2, with D perhaps matching TRBD1 (6 bases). Germline V gene lookup returns CDR1 MNHNY and CDR2 SVGAGI (reference sequence). Between the trimmed V and J ends, which lost 2 bases and 0 bases, there was a span of 10 bases. The CDR3 length is 15 residues. The CDR3 sequence is CASSYPRGSNYGYTF. The CDR3 nucleotides are TGTGCCAGCAGTTACCCCAGGGGATCTAACTATGGCTACACCTTC.

This clone was counted only a few times. The rearrangement uses TRBV13 and TRBJ2-7; 7 bases line up with TRBD2. After removal of 2 bases from V and 5 bases from J, the junction contained 9 bases not matched to a gene. The CDR3 length is 15 residues. Germline-derived CDR1 and CDR2 are PRHDT and FYEKMQ (reference sequence). DNA for the CDR3: TGTGCCAGCAGCTTATCGAACGGGGGGTCCAACGAGCAGTACTTC. It codes for CASSLSNGGSNEQYF.

V usage is TRBV5-1 and J usage is TRBJ2-7; D unresolved. From germline, CDR1 is SGHRS and CDR2 YFSETQ. V shed 4 bases and J shed 3 bases, with 5 bases lying between them. The CDR3 runs to 11 residues. This CDR3 is CASSRYYEQYF. CDR3 sequence (DNA): TGCGCCAGCAGCCGGTACTACGAGCAGTACTTC.

This chain's CDR3 is CASSLNNNYEQYF. The CDR3 coding sequence is TGTGCCAGCAGTTTGAACAATAACTACGAGCAGTACTTC. The V gene is TRBV27, the J gene TRBJ2-7; D unresolved. With 3 bases removed from V and 3 bases from J, the gap between germline ends came to 9 bases. There are 13 residues in the CDR3. Germline CDR1 is MNHEY and CDR2 is SMNVEV (reference sequence).

The CDR3 DNA sequence: TGTGCCGCGGGCCAGCTGTGCGGGGATGGCTACACCTTC. Its protein product is CAAGQLCGDGYTF. This rearrangement joins TRBV2 to TRBJ1-2; D is uncertain. The CDR3 extends over 13 amino acids. CDR1 and CDR2 from the germline V gene are SNHLY and FYNNEI. Trimming removed 11 bases at V and 6 bases at J, with 19 bases between.

The genes are TRBV4-1 and TRBJ1-5; D is unclear. Per the germline V gene, CDR1 is MGHRA and CDR2 is YSYEKL. V was clipped by 0 bases and J by 5 bases, with 5 bases between them. This CDR3 has 13 residues. CDR3 loop: CASSQELYQPQHF. DNA for the CDR3: TGCGCCAGCAGCCAAGAACTTTATCAGCCCCAGCATTTT.

The chain couples TRBV10-3 to TRBJ1-5; TRBD1 aligns across 9 bases. The germline V gene encodes CDR1 ENHRY and CDR2 SYGVKD. The ends lost 5 bases at V and 6 bases at J; junction bases unmatched: 5. This CDR3 is built from 14 residues. CDR3: CAISRTGESQPQHF. In DNA, the CDR3 is TGTGCCATCAGTAGGACAGGGGAAAGTCAGCCCCAGCATTTT.

The V call is TRBV5-1, the J call TRBJ2-7, with 10 bases identical to TRBD2. The CDR3 runs to 14 residues. V trimming: 5 bases; J trimming: 2 bases; junction bases outside the gene matches: 4. Germline CDR1 and CDR2: SGHRS and YFSETQ. The CDR3 spells CASRPGLAPYEQYF. The DNA of the CDR3 is TGCGCCAGCAGACCGGGACTAGCGCCCTACGAGCAGTACTTC.

The chain joins TRBV14 to TRBJ1-1; the match to TRBD1 covers 8 bases. In germline, CDR1 is SGHDN, CDR2 FVKESK. CDR3 size: 20 residues. The V and J ends lost 4 bases and 1 base, in that order; junction bases with no gene match: 20. The CDR3 here is CASSPDWITGQAIRNTEAFF. CDR3 DNA: TGTGCCAGCAGCCCCGACTGGATTACGGGACAGGCAATTCGGAACACTGAAGCTTTCTTT.